This TCR beta chain came from a study of T cell responses to AZD1222 COVID-19 vaccine. General study findings and limits: Donors were mostly white British, more females; clonal diversity possibly underestimated. The reported proportion of spike-specific TCRs targeting unmutated variant regions was nearly half. Along spike, vaccine-associated CD4 TCRs were found throughout, with dominance at 160-218 and 743-854. Baseline serostatus was positive in only six AZD1222 recipients.

Deletions cut 0 bases from V and 6 bases from J, with 12 bases between. The length of the CDR3 is 14 residues. Germline CDR1 is SGDLS and CDR2 is YYNGEE. Profiled with immunoSEQ multiplex PCR; TCRdb holds only in-frame clones, not every one. This table has tens of thousands of clones, 75% to 90% appearing once. Remarks on this clone: What it binds is not known.

This TCR was sampled from an adult who received the AZD1222 COVID-19 vaccine. This sequence joins TRBV9 and TRBJ1-1; maybe TRBD1 (6 bases). Here the sequenced sample was peripheral blood, taken 28 days after the second AZD1222 dose. The DNA for the CDR3 is TGTGCCAGCAGCGTAGTGGGGGCCGACCCTGAAGCTTTCTTT. Its translation: CASSVVGADPEAFF.